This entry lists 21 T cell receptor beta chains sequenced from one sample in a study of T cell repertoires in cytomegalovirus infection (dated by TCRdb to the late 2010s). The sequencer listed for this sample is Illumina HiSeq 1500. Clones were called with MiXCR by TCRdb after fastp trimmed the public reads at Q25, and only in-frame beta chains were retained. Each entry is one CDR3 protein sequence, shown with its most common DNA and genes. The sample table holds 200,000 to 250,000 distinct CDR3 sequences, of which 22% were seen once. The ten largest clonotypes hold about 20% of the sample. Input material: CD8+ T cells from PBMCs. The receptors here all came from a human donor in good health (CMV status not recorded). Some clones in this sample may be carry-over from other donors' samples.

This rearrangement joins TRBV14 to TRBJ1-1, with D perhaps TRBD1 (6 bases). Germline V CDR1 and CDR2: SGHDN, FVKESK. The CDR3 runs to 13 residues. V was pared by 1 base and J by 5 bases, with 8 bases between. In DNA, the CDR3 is TGTGCCAGCAGCCAAGTCCAGGGGACTGAAGCTTTCTTT. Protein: CASSQVQGTEAFF.

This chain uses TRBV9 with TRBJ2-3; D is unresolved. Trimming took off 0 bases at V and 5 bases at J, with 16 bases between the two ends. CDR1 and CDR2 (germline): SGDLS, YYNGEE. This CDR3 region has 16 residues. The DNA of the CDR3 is TGTGCCAGCAGCGTAGAAGATATGGCCACCGAAGATACGCAGTATTTT. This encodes CASSVEDMATEDTQYF.

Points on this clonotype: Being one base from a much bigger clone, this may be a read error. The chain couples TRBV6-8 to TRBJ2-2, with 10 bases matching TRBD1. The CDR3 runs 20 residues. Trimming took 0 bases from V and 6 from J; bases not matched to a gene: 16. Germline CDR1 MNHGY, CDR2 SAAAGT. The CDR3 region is CASSYSRGQGRLFNAGELFF. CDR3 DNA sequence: TGTGCCAGCAGTTACTCCCGGGGACAGGGGAGGTTGTTCAACGCCGGGGAGCTGTTTTTT.

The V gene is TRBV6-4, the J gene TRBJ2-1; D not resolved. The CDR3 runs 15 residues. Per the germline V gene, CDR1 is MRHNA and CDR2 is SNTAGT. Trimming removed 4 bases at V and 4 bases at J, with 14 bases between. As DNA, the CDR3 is TGTGCCAGCAGTGGCCAACATGCCAATTACAATGAGCAGTTCTTC. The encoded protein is CASSGQHANYNEQFF.

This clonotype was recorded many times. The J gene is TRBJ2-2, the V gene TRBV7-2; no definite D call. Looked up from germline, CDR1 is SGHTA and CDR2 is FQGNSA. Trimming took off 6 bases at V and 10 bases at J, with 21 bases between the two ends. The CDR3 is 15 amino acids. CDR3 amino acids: CASRGVEDTEEELFF. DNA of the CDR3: TGTGCCAGCAGGGGTGTTGAAGACACCGAGGAGGAGCTGTTTTTT.

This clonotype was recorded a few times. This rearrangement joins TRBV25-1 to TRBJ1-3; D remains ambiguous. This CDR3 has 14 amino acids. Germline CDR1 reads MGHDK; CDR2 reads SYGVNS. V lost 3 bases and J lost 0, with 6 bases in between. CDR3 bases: TGTGCCAGCAGTGAGGGAAGCTCTGGAAACACCATATATTTT. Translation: CASSEGSSGNTIYF.

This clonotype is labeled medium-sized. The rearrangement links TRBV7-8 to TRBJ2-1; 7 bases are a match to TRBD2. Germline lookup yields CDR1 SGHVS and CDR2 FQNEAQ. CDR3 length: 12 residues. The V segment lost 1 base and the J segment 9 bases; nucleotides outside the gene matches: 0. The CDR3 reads CASSLGGGEQFF. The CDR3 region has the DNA TGTGCCAGCAGCTTAGGGGGGGGTGAGCAGTTCTTC.

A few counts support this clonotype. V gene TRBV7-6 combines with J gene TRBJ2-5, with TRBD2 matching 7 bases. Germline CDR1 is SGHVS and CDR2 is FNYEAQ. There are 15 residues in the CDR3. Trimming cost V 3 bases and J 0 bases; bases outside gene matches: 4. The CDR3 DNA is TGTGCCAGCAGCTTTTCGGGGGGTAACCAAGAGACCCAGTACTTC. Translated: CASSFSGGNQETQYF.

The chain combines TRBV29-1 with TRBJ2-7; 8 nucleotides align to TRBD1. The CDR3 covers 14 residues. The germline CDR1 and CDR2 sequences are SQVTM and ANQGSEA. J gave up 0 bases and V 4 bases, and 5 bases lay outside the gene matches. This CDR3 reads CSVAGTGSSYEQYF. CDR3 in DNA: TGCAGCGTTGCCGGGACAGGCAGCTCCTACGAGCAGTACTTC.

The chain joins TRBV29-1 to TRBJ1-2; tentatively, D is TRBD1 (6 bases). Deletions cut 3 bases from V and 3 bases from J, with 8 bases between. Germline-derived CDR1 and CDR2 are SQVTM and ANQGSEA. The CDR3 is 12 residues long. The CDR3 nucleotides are TGCAGCGTTGAGGCAGGGGACTATGGCTACACCTTC. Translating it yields CSVEAGDYGYTF.

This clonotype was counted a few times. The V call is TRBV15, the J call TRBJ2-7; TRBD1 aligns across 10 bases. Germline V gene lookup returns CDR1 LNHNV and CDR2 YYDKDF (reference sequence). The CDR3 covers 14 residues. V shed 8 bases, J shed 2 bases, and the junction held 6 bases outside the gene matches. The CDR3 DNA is TGTGCCACCGGACCCGGACAGGGGGCCTACGAGCAGTACTTC. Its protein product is CATGPGQGAYEQYF. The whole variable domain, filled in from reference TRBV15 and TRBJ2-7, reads DAMVIQNPRYQVTQFGKPVTLSCSQTLNHNVMYWYQQKSSQAPKLLFHYYDKDFNNEADTPDNFQSRRPNTSFCFLDIRSPGLGDTAMYLCATGPGQGAYEQYFGPGTRLTVT.

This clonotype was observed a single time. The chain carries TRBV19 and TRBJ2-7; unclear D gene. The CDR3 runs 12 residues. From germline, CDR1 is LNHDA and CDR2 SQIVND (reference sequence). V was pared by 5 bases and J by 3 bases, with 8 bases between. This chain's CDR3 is CASSPNNYEQYF. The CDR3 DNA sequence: TGTGCCAGTAGTCCCAATAACTACGAGCAGTACTTC.

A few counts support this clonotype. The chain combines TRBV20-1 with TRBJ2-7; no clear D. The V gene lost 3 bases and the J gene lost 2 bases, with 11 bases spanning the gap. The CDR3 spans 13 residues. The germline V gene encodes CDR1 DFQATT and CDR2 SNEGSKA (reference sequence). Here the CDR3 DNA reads TGCAGTGCTAGCGCCGGGCCTACCTACGAGCAGTACTTC. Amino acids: CSASAGPTYEQYF.

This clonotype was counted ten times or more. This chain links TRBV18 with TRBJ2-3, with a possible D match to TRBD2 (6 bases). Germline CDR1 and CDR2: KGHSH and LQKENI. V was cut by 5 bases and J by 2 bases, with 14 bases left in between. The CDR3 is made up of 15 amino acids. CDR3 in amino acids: CASSAATSYTDTQYF. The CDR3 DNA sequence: TGTGCCAGCTCAGCCGCGACTAGTTACACAGATACGCAGTATTTT.

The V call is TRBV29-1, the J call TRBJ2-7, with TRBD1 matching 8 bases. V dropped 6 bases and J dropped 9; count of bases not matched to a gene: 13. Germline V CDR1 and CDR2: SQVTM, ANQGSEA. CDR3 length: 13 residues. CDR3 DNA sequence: TGCAGCGTCGGGGACAGGACCTCCCTACGGCAGTACTTC. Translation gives CSVGDRTSLRQYF.

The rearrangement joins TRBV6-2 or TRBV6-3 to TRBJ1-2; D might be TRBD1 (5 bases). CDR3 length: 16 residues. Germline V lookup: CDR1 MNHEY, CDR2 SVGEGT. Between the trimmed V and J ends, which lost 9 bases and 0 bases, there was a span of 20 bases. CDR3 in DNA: TGTGCCAGTCCTACGCAGGGCCTGAGGGCTAACTATGGCTACACCTTC. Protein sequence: CASPTQGLRANYGYTF.

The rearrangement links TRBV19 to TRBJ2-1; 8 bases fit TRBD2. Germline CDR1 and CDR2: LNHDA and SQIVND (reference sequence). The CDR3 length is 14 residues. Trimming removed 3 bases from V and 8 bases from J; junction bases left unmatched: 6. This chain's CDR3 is CASSIVGGAYEQFF. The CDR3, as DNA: TGTGCCAGTAGTATTGTCGGGGGGGCGTATGAGCAGTTCTTC.

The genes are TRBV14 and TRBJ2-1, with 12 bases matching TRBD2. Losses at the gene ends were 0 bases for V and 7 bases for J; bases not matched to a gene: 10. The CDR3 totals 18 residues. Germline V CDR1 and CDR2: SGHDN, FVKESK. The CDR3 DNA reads TGTGCCAGCAGCCAAGATCCCGCGACTAGCGGGGGAGTTAATGAGCAGTTCTTC. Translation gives CASSQDPATSGGVNEQFF.

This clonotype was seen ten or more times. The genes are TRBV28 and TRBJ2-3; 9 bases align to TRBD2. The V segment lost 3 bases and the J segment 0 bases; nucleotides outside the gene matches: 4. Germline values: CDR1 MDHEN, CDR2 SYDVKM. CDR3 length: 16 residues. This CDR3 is CASSFVLAGSTDTQYF. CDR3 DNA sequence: TGTGCCAGCAGTTTCGTCCTAGCGGGAAGCACAGATACGCAGTATTTT.

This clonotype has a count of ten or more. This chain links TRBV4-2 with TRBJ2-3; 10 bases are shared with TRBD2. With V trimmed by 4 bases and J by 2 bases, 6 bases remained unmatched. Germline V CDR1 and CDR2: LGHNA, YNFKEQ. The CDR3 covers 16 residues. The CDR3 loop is CASSLETSGDTDTQYF. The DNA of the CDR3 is TGTGCCAGCAGCCTCGAAACTAGCGGGGACACAGATACGCAGTATTTT.

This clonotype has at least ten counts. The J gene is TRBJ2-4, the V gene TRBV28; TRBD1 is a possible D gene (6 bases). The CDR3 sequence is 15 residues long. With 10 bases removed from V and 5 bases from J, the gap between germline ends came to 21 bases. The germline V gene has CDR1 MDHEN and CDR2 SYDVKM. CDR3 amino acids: CATFETGGSENIQYF. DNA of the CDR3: TGTGCCACTTTTGAGACAGGAGGTTCGGAAAACATTCAGTACTTC.